The clone carrying this T cell receptor beta chain appeared a few times. The target antigen is unknown. The record originates from a study of T cell repertoires in cytomegalovirus infection. Study information: Newly reported HLA-C-restricted and thoroughly characterized HLA-B-restricted CMV epitopes were employed. Based on public TCR beta signatures, there were indications of CMV infection and of a matching HLA type.

Overall study findings and caveats: It was HLA-C-restricted CMV-specific TCR beta clonotypes that dominated the response ex vivo. Adding up the frequency of public TCR beta families identified people who carried CMV plus the relevant HLA.

Looked up from germline, CDR1 is DFQATT and CDR2 is SNEGSKA (reference sequence). V trimming: 5 bases; J trimming: 6 bases; junction bases outside the gene matches: 7. The CDR3 length is 13 residues. One entry per CDR3 protein results from TCRdb running MiXCR on the reads. This table holds about 480,000 distinct CDR3 sequences, 33% found once. This chain connects TRBV20-1 to TRBJ2-3, with 8 bases aligning to TRBD1. The source is a human donor in good health (CMV status not recorded). Some clones in this sample may be carry-over from other donors' samples. Sequencing used cultured PBMCs, obtained from culture after CMV antigen stimulation. CDR3 region: CSAADRVIDTQYF. The CDR3, as DNA: TGCAGTGCTGCGGACAGGGTGATCGATACGCAGTATTTT.